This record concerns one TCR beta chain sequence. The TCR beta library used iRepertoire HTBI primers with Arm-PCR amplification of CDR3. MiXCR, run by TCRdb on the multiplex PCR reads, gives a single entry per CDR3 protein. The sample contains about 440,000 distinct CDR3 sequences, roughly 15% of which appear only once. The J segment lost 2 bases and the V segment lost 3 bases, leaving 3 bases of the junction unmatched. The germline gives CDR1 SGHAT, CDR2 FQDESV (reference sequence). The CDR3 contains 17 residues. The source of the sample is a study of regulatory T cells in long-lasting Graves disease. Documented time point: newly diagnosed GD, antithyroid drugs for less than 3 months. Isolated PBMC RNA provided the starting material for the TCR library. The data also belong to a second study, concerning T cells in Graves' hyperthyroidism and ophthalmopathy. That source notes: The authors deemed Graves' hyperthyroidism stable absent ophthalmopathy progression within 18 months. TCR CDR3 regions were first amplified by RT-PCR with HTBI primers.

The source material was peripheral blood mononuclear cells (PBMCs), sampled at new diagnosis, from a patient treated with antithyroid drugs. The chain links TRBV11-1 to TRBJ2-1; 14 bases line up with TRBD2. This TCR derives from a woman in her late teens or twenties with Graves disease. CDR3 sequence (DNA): TGTGCCAGCAGCTTCCAGGGACTAGCGGGAGCCTACAATGAGCAGTTCTTC. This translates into CASSFQGLAGAYNEQFF.